This T cell receptor beta chain was found in a study of cytomegalovirus exposure and HLA in healthy donors. Comments on this clone: Its target is unknown.

The PCR contained 60 Vbeta and 13 Jbeta primers. Sequenced by immunoSEQ multiplex PCR; TCRdb stores in-frame clones only, minus some. The sample includes 85,000 to 120,000 clones, 75% to 80% of them seen just once. Study outcomes and limitations: A missense variant in DCLRE1C was later tied to TCR beta V- and J-gene trimming. Highly shared sequence variants in one cluster were likely a sequencing artifact.

Germline V lookup: CDR1 SGHAT, CDR2 FQNNGV. The CDR3 runs 15 residues. With V trimmed by 2 bases and J by 3 bases, 4 bases remained unmatched. Material: PBMCs. The chain is built from TRBV11-2 and TRBJ1-2; TRBD1 matches at 9 bases. This sequence was found in a male donor in good health and CMV-seropositive. The CDR3 region is CASSLLDRGHYGYTF. CDR3 nucleotides: TGTGCCAGCAGCTTATTGGACAGGGGCCACTATGGCTACACCTTC.